The present T cell receptor beta chain was sequenced within a study of human T cells and chemical hapten exposure. Study information: From small differences in pooled library volume came most of the variation in per-sample TCR yields.

This clonotype was counted ten times or more. Its target is unknown. Study-wide results and caveats: Expanded TCR counts at PT1 went up together with patch test score, a positive correlation.

TCRdb independently ran MiXCR on the RACE reads; one entry per CDR3 protein. Seen here are around 360,000 distinct CDR3 sequences, roughly 6% observed once, and the top ten hold approximately 5.4%. The time point here: patch test 2, 6 weeks after DPC sensitization. Regarding treatment: therapeutic diphenylcyclopropenone sensitization with weekly scalp DPC. Ahead of applying each patch test, blood was sampled. Alopecia patients between 18 and 70 years old and suitable for DPC were used as donors. The clonotype comes from a young woman with alopecia areata. Some clones in this sample may be carry-over from other donors' samples. The specimen was whole blood, collected in connection with sensitization to the hapten diphenylcyclopropenone (DPC).

The CDR3 loop reads CASSQDEEGLGTGELFF. The CDR3, as DNA: TGTGCCAGCAGCCAAGATGAAGAGGGATTGGGCACCGGGGAGCTGTTTTTT. The chain couples TRBV4-2 to TRBJ2-2, with a tentative D call TRBD2 (5 bases). Trimming stripped 0 bases from V and 4 bases from J, with 15 bases between. CDR1 is LGHNA, CDR2 YNFKEQ, per germline. This CDR3 has 17 residues.